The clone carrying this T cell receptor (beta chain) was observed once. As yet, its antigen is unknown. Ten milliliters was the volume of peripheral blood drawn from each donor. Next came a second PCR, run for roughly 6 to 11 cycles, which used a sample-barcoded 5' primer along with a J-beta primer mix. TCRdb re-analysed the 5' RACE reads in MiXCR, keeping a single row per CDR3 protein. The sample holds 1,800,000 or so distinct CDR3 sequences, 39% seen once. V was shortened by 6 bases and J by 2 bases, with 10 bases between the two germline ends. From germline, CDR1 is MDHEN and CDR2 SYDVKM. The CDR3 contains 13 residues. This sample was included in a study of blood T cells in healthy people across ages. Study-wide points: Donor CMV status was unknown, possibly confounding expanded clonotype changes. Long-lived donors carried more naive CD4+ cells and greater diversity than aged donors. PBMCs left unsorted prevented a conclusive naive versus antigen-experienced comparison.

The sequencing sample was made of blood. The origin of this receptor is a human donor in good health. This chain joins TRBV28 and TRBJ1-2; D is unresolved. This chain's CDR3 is CASRSQDNYGYTF. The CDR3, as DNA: TGTGCCAGCAGGTCGCAGGACAACTATGGCTACACCTTC.